This TCR beta chain was profiled in a study of regulatory T cells in long-lasting Graves disease. The time point was: newly diagnosed GD, antithyroid drugs for less than 3 months. Extracted RNA from PBMCs served as the source of the TCR library. This CDR3 contains 13 residues. Trimming left V 4 bases short and J 10 bases short, with 14 bases between. Germline V gene data show CDR1 as KGHSH and CDR2 as LQKENI. To make TCR beta libraries, researchers used iRepertoire HTBI primers and Arm-PCR of CDR3 regions. From the multiplex PCR reads, TCRdb called clonotypes with MiXCR, one entry per CDR3 protein. The sample consists of a few hundred thousand distinct CDR3 sequences, 12% of them appearing once. This clonotype was found many times. This sample also belongs to another study, concerning T cells in Graves' hyperthyroidism and ophthalmopathy.

V usage is TRBV18 and J usage is TRBJ1-5; unclear D gene. The TCR originated in a woman between 18 and 30 years old with Graves disease. The specimen was peripheral blood mononuclear cells (PBMCs), collected at new diagnosis, from a patient treated with antithyroid drugs. CDR3 protein: CASSLSLRHPQHF. Here the CDR3 DNA reads TGTGCCAGCTCACTCTCACTAAGGCACCCCCAGCATTTT. The full variable domain, in which reference TRBV18 and TRBJ1-5 provide the parts outside the CDR3, is NAGVMQNPRHLVRRRGQEARLRCSPMKGHSHVYWYRQLPEEGLKFMVYLQKENIIDESGMPKERFSAEFPKEGPSILRIQQVVRGDSAAYFCASSLSLRHPQHFGDGTRLSIL.